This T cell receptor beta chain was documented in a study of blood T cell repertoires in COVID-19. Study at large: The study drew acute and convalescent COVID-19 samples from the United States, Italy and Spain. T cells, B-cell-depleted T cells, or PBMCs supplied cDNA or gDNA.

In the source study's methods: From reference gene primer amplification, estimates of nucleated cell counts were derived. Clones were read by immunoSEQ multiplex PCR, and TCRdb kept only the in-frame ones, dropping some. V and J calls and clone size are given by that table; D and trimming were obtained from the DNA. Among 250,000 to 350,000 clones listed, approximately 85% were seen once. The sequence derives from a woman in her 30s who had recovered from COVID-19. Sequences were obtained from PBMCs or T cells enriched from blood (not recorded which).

The CDR3 DNA is TGTGCCAGCCGTACGAACAGGGGACGCTCTTCGGACCAGTACTTC. This sequence encodes CASRTNRGRSSDQYF. V is TRBV27 and J is TRBJ2-5; TRBD1 agrees at 7 bases. V trimming: 8 bases; J trimming: 10 bases; junction bases outside the gene matches: 19. CDR1 and CDR2 (germline): MNHEY, SMNVEV (reference sequence). CDR3 length equals 15 residues.